The 22 T cell receptor beta chains listed next were all sequenced from one sample in a study of CD8+CD57+ T cells in acquired aplastic anemia. Researchers used genomic DNA as the template to profile TCR beta VDJ and CDR3. MiXCR, applied by TCRdb to the reads, yields one record per CDR3 protein. The data show around 150,000 distinct CDR3 sequences, around half seen once. Patients chosen for sequencing had shown CD8+CD57+ cell expansion by flow cytometry. The sample was sorted CD4+, CD8+, or CD8+CD57+ T cells (not recorded which) from PBMCs. These receptors originate from a human donor with aplastic anemia.

This clonotype was counted ten times or more. This sequence joins TRBV12-3 or TRBV12-4 and TRBJ2-3, with D tentatively TRBD2 (6 bases). V lost 4 bases and J 6 bases, leaving 14 bases between the germline ends. This CDR3 comprises 14 residues. The CDR3 region has the DNA TGTGCCAGCAGTTCTGGGGGGATTCGGGATACGCAGTATTTT. As protein: CASSSGGIRDTQYF.

This clonotype has ten or more counts. The chain links TRBV10-3 to TRBJ2-3; D possibly corresponds to TRBD2 (6 bases). The CDR3 length is 15 residues. Trimming cost V 4 bases and J 6 bases, with 17 bases left between them. Germline lookup yields CDR1 ENHRY and CDR2 SYGVKD. The CDR3 is CAISGSGGNGDTQYF. The CDR3, as DNA: TGTGCCATCAGTGGGTCAGGCGGGAACGGGGATACGCAGTATTTT.

Comment on this clonotype: A much larger clonotype is one base distant, so this may be a read error. The rearrangement joins TRBV11-2 to TRBJ2-1; TRBD1 matches at 11 bases. This CDR3 spans 16 amino acids. CDR1 is SGHAT and CDR2 is FQNNGV in the germline V gene. The CDR3 region has the DNA TGTGCCGGCAGCTTAACCGGACAGGGGGCGGTAAATGAGCAGTTCTTC. Protein sequence: CAGSLTGQGAVNEQFF.

This clonotype occurred many times. The genes are TRBV19 and TRBJ2-1; 10 bases are shared with TRBD2. Germline loops: CDR1 LNHDA, CDR2 SQIVND (reference sequence). The ends lost 8 bases at V and 7 bases at J; junction bases unmatched: 5. This CDR3 has 13 amino acids. The CDR3 sequence: CASDSGRPNEQFF. The CDR3 DNA reads TGTGCCAGTGATAGCGGGAGGCCGAATGAGCAGTTCTTC.

Ten or more counts support this clonotype. The gene calls are TRBV24-1 and TRBJ2-2; D call uncertain. The CDR3 runs to 16 residues. Between the trimmed V and J ends, which lost 2 bases and 3 bases, there was a span of 12 bases. Germline V gene lookup returns CDR1 KGHDR and CDR2 SFDVKD. CDR3: CATSDSRPPDTGELFF. The CDR3 DNA follows: TGTGCCACCAGTGATTCGCGGCCCCCGGACACCGGGGAGCTGTTTTTT.

This rearrangement joins TRBV19 to TRBJ1-2; D possibly corresponds to TRBD1 (5 bases). The CDR3 is made up of 13 amino acids. The germline gives CDR1 LNHDA, CDR2 SQIVND (reference sequence). Trimming removed 5 bases from V and 0 bases from J, with 7 bases in between. The CDR3 is CASSEGANYGYTF. For the CDR3, the DNA is TGTGCCAGTAGTGAAGGGGCTAACTATGGCTACACCTTC.

To note about this clonotype: This CDR3 fails to terminate in the conserved phenylalanine or tryptophan, so it likely reflects a read error. No DNA is shown, since the ends of the CDR3 on it are uncertain; the CDR3 is the one TCRdb lists. The chain couples TRBV10-3 to TRBJ1-6. From germline, CDR1 is ENHRY and CDR2 SYGVKD. From its first to its last residue, the CDR3 has 9 amino acids. CDR3 sequence reads: CASSDSGGV.

V is TRBV15 and J is TRBJ2-3; the D is unclear. In germline, CDR1 is LNHNV, CDR2 YYDKDF (reference sequence). This CDR3 has 14 residues. V was clipped by 4 bases and J by 0 bases, with 8 bases between them. The CDR3 nucleotides are TGTGCCACCAGCATCGCCGTGAGCACAGATACGCAGTATTTT. Its translation: CATSIAVSTDTQYF.

In this sample, this clonotype turned up many times. The chain has TRBV4-1 and TRBJ1-2; D unresolved. The V gene's germline CDR1 is MGHRA and CDR2 YSYEKL. The CDR3 loop spans 16 amino acids. Trimming took off 0 bases at V and 7 bases at J, with 18 bases between the two ends. The CDR3 DNA reads TGCGCCAGCAGCCAAGAGTACGAAGGCCCGGGCGTTGGCTACACCTTC. Residues: CASSQEYEGPGVGYTF.

The rearrangement joins TRBV29-1 to TRBJ2-1; D might be TRBD1 or TRBD2, each matching 5 bases. The CDR3 spans 12 residues. Germline V gene sequence: CDR1 SQVTM, CDR2 ANQGSEA. Trimming shortened V by 5 bases and J by 6 bases, and 11 bases separated the two germline ends. The CDR3 DNA reads as TGCAGCGTTTTATCTGGGGGCAATGAGCAGTTCTTC. Translated: CSVLSGGNEQFF.

This clonotype was seen only once. The gene calls are TRBV19 and TRBJ1-1; no firm D call. Trimming stripped 3 bases from V and 3 bases from J, with 11 bases between. The length of the CDR3 is 14 residues. Germline lookup yields CDR1 LNHDA and CDR2 SQIVND (reference sequence). The CDR3 region is CASSIFPEYTEAFF. CDR3 nucleotide sequence: TGTGCCAGTAGTATTTTCCCCGAATACACTGAAGCTTTCTTT. Full variable domain (remainder filled in from reference TRBV19 and TRBJ1-1): DGGITQSPKYLFRKEGQNVTLSCEQNLNHDAMYWYRQDPGQGLRLIYYSQIVNDFQKGDIAEGYSVSREKKESFPLTVTSAQKNPTAFYLCASSIFPEYTEAFFGQGTRLTVV.

The rearrangement uses TRBV5-1 and TRBJ1-1; weak D call: TRBD1 (6 bases). V lost 4 bases and J lost 4, with 14 bases in between. CDR3 length equals 14 residues. The germline gives CDR1 SGHRS, CDR2 YFSETQ. CDR3 amino acids: CASSEQGVGTEAFF. The DNA for the CDR3 is TGCGCCAGCAGCGAACAGGGAGTGGGCACTGAAGCTTTCTTT.

The V call is TRBV20-1, the J call TRBJ1-2, with unresolved D. The CDR3 covers 11 residues. The V and J ends lost 4 bases and 6 bases respectively, with 9 bases between them. Per the germline V gene, CDR1 is DFQATT and CDR2 is SNEGSKA (reference sequence). The CDR3: CSAMVPNGYTF. The CDR3 nucleotides are TGCAGTGCTATGGTCCCAAATGGCTACACCTTC.

There are many counts of this clonotype. The chain is built from TRBV4-2 and TRBJ2-1; no clear D. This CDR3 is 13 amino acids long. V was cut by 4 bases and J by 8 bases, with 12 bases left in between. From germline, CDR1 is LGHNA and CDR2 YNFKEQ. The chain's CDR3 is CASSRASMDEQFF. For the CDR3, the DNA is TGTGCCAGCAGCCGCGCCTCTATGGATGAGCAGTTCTTC.

This clonotype was seen at least ten times. J is TRBJ2-7 and V is TRBV18; D may be TRBD2 (5 bases). The CDR3 runs 13 residues. Germline assignment: CDR1 KGHSH and CDR2 LQKENI. The ends were cut back, 5 bases at V and 1 base at J, with 9 bases in the middle. CDR3 DNA: TGTGCCAGCTCAGACGGAGGTTCCTACGAGCAGTACTTC. This sequence encodes CASSDGGSYEQYF.

As concerns this clonotype: The junction shows a germline mismatch at one end, possibly a read error. The chain recombines TRBV5-6 with TRBJ1-2, with D perhaps matching TRBD1 (5 bases). The CDR3 spans 13 residues. Germline CDR1 SGHDT, CDR2 YYEEEE. DNA for the CDR3: TGTGCCAGCAGCCCCCCCAGGGATTCCCCCTTCTTATTC. Amino acid sequence: CASSPPRDSPFLF.

The chain couples TRBV2 to TRBJ1-1; TRBD1 matches 9 bases. This CDR3 has 15 amino acids. J lost 4 bases, V lost 7 bases, and 10 bases had no gene match. Germline lookup yields CDR1 SNHLY and CDR2 FYNNEI. CDR3 sequence (DNA): TGTGCCAGCAATTGGGACAGGGTTATGGGCACTGAAGCTTTCTTT. As protein: CASNWDRVMGTEAFF. The variable domain in full, with the rest retrieved from reference TRBV2 and TRBJ1-1, is EPEVTQTPSHQVTQMGQEVILRCVPISNHLYFYWYRQILGQKVEFLVSFYNNEISEKSEIFDDQFSVERPDGSNFTLKIRSTKLEDSAMYFCASNWDRVMGTEAFFGQGTRLTVV.

The chain joins TRBV2 to TRBJ2-2, with a weak D call TRBD1 (6 bases). The germline gives CDR1 SNHLY, CDR2 FYNNEI. The CDR3 sequence is 14 residues long. Trimming pared 4 bases from V and 6 bases from J, leaving 12 bases between. CDR3 DNA: TGTGCCAGCAGTGGGGAACAGGGTGCCGGGGAGCTGTTTTTT. Protein: CASSGEQGAGELFF.

This rearrangement joins TRBV18 to TRBJ1-2, with D uncertain. Trimming took 2 bases from V and 4 from J, leaving 11 bases between them. Germline V gene lookup returns CDR1 KGHSH and CDR2 LQKENI. CDR3 length equals 14 residues. CDR3 coding DNA: TGTGCCAGCTCACCAACTACCAGACCCTATGGCTACACCTTC. Encoded protein: CASSPTTRPYGYTF.

As to this clonotype: One end of the junction fails to match germline, which may point to a read error. This rearrangement joins TRBV25-1 to TRBJ1-1, with D possibly TRBD1 on 6 matching bases. This CDR3 has 13 residues. CDR1 is MGHDK and CDR2 is SYGVNS in the germline V gene. CDR3 protein: CASKGGGLTGAFF. The CDR3 DNA reads as TGTGCCAGCAAAGGGGGAGGGCTCACTGGAGCTTTCTTT.

The V gene is TRBV9, the J gene TRBJ2-1, with a tentative D call TRBD2 (6 bases). Germline-derived CDR1 and CDR2 are SGDLS and YYNGEE. Trimming took 0 bases from V and 2 from J, leaving 9 bases between them. The CDR3 is 15 amino acids. DNA of the CDR3: TGTGCCAGCAGCGTAGGCGGGGATGCCTACAATGAGCAGTTCTTC. As protein: CASSVGGDAYNEQFF.

The V call is TRBV19, the J call TRBJ1-1; unclear D gene. Trimming took off 5 bases at V and 2 bases at J, with 9 bases between the two ends. Germline CDR1 LNHDA, CDR2 SQIVND (reference sequence). This CDR3 is built from 13 residues. In DNA form, the CDR3 reads TGTGCCAGTAGTTTGAGCGATAACACTGAAGCTTTCTTT. It specifies CASSLSDNTEAFF.